Below, one T cell receptor (beta chain) is given with its context. The sample originates from a study of blood T cell repertoires in COVID-19. In the study overall: The samples span acute and convalescent COVID-19 from the United States, Italy and Spain.

Deletions cut 5 bases from V and 0 bases from J, with 22 bases between. CDR1 is SGHTA and CDR2 is FQGTGA in the germline V gene. CDR3 length: 18 residues. Assay used: immunoSEQ multiplex PCR; TCRdb lists only in-frame clones, some missing. Of about 150,000 clones detected, roughly 83% appear once; the ten largest clones hold about an eighth. The sequenced material came from peripheral blood. This clonotype was sampled from a woman aged 55-70 years with COVID-19, enrolled during active disease. This chain uses TRBV7-3 with TRBJ1-2; D perhaps matches TRBD1 (6 bases). CDR3 DNA: TGTGCCAGCAGCCCACGACATAGGGGGAGACAGTCTAACTATGGCTACACCTTC. Translation gives CASSPRHRGRQSNYGYTF. Based on the CDR3 plus reference TRBV7-3 and TRBJ1-2, the full variable domain is GAGVSQTPSNKVTEKGKYVELRCDPISGHTALYWYRQSLGQGPEFLIYFQGTGAADDSGLPNDRFFAVRPEGSVSTLKIQRTERGDSAVYLCASSPRHRGRQSNYGYTFGSGTRLTVV.